This T cell receptor beta chain was retrieved from a study of T cell repertoires in aging, cancer and after chemotherapy. At the level of the study: Six age groups, ranging from 30 or younger to 70 or older, included the donors. Clear clonal overlap appeared across healthy donor samples taken over several months to years. About 9 million TCR reads were in the whole dataset.

A mixed TRB-A/B primer pool amplified rearranged TRB by multiplex touch-down PCR. TCRdb processed the multiplex PCR reads anew with MiXCR; each CDR3 protein has one entry. The sample lists about 10,000 distinct CDR3 sequences, roughly two fifths occurring once. The length of the CDR3 is 14 residues. V lost 5 bases to trimming and J lost 3 bases; unmatched junction nucleotides: 7. Per germline, CDR1 LNHDA and CDR2 SQIVND (reference sequence). By sample fraction, this clonotype is medium-sized. Its antigen is still unknown. Study results and caveats: Age-matched healthy donors had significantly more diverse, less clonal blood TCR repertoires than untreated cancer patients.

Peripheral blood genomic DNA, not sorted cells or RNA, was the template. Material for sequencing was blood. This chain joins TRBV19 and TRBJ2-7; 7 nucleotides match TRBD1. The receptor was derived from a human donor in good health. The CDR3 protein is CASSPGGQYYEQYF. The CDR3 region has the DNA TGTGCCAGTAGTCCTGGGGGACAGTACTACGAGCAGTACTTC.